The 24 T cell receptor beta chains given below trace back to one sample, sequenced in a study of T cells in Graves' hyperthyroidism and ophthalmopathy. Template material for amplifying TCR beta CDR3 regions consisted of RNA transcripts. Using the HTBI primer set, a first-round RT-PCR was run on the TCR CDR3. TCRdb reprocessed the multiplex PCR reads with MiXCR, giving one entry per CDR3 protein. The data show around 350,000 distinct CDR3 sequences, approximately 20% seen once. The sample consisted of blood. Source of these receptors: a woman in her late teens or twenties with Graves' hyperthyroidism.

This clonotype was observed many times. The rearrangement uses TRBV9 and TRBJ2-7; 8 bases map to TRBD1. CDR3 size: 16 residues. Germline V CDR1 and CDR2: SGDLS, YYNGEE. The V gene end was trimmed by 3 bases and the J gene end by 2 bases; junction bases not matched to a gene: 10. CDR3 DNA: TGTGCCAGCAGCGCCTCCTATTCGACAGGGGCCTACGAGCAGTACTTC. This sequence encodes CASSASYSTGAYEQYF.

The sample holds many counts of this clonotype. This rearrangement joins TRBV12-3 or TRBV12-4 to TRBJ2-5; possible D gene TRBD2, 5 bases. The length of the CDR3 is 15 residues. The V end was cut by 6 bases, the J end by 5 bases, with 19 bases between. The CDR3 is CASSPDATGFETQYF. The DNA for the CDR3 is TGTGCCAGCAGCCCGGACGCGACGGGGTTTGAGACCCAGTACTTC.

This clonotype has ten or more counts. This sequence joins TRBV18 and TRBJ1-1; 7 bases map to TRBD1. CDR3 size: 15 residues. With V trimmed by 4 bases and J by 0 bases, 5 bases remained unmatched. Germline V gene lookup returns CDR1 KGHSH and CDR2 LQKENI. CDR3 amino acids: CASSQTDRVNTEAFF. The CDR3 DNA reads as TGTGCCAGCTCACAAACAGACAGGGTGAACACTGAAGCTTTCTTT.

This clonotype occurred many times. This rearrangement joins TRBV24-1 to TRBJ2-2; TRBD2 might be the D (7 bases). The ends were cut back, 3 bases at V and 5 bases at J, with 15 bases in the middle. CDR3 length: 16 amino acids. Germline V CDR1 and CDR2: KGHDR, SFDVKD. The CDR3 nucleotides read TGTGCCACCAGTGATCCCAGCGGGACACAAACCGGGGAGCTGTTTTTT. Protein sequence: CATSDPSGTQTGELFF.

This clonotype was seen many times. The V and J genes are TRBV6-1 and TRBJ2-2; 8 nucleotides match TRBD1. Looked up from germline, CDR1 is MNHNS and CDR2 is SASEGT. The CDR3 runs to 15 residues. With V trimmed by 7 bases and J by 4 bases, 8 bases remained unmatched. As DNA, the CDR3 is TGTGCCAGCACAAGACAGGGGTGGGCCACCGGGGAGCTGTTTTTT. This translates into CASTRQGWATGELFF.

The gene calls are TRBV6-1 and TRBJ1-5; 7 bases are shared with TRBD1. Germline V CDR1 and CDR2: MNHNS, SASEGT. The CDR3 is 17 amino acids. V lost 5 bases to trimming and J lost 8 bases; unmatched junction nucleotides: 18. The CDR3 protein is CASSPRAGTVVEKPQHF. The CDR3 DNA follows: TGTGCCAGCAGTCCGCGGGCCGGGACAGTGGTTGAAAAGCCCCAGCATTTT.

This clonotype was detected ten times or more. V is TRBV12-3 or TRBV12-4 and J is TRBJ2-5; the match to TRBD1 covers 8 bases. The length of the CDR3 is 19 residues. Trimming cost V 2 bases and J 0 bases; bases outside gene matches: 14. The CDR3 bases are TGTGCCAGCAGTTTACCCCTGGACAGGGAGAATATCAACCAAGAGACCCAGTACTTC. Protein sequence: CASSLPLDRENINQETQYF.

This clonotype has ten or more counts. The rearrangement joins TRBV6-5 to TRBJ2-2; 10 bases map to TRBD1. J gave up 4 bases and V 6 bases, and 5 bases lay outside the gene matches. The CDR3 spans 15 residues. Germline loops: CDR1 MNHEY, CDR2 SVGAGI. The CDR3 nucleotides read TGTGCCAGCAGAGCCCGGACAGGGGGCACCGGGGAGCTGTTTTTT. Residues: CASRARTGGTGELFF.

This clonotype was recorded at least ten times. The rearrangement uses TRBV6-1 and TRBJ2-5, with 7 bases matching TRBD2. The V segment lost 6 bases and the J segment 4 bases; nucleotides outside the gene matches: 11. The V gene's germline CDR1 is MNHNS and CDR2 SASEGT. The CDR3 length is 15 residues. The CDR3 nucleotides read TGTGCCAGCAGCCCACCAGAACCGGGGGGAGAGACCCAGTACTTC. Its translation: CASSPPEPGGETQYF.

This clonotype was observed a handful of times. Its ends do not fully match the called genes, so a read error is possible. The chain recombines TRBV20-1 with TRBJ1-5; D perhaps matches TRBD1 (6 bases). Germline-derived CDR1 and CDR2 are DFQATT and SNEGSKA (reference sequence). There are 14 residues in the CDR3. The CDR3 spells CNARGGSPGQPQHF. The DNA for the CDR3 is TGCAATGCTAGGGGGGGATCCCCCGGTCAGCCCCAGCATTTT.

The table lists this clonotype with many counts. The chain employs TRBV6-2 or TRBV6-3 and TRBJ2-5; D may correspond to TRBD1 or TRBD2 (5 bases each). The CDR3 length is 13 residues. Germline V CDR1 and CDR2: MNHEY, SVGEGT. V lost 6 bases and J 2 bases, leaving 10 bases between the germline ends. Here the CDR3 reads CASRTGTQETQYF. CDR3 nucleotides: TGTGCCAGCAGAACCGGGACGCAAGAGACCCAGTACTTC.

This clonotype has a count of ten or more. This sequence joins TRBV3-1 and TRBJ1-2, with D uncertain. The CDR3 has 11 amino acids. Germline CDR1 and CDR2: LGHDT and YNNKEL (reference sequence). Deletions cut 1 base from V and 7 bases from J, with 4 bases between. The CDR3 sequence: CASSQASGYTF. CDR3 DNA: TGTGCCAGCAGCCAAGCATCTGGCTACACCTTC.

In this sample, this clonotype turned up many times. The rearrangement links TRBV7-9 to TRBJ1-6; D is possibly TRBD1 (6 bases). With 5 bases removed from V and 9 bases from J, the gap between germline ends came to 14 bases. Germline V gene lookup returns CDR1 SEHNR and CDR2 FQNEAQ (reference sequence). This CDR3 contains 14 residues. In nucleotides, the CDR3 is TGTGCCAGCAGCCTCGGGACACTCGGTTCACCCCTCCACTTT. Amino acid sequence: CASSLGTLGSPLHF.

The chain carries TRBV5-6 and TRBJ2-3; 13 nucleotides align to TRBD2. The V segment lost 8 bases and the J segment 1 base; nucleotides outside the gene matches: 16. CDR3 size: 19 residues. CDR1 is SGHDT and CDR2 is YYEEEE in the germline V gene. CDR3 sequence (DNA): TGTGCCAGTGCTAGTCTCGTGACTAGCGGGGGGATCGGCACAGATACGCAGTATTTT. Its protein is CASASLVTSGGIGTDTQYF.

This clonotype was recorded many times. The CDR3 sequence: CSALTSGGLGETQYF. The CDR3 DNA sequence: TGCAGTGCTTTGACTAGCGGGGGGTTGGGGGAGACCCAGTACTTC. The genes are TRBV20-1 and TRBJ2-5; 13 nucleotides align to TRBD2. This CDR3 comprises 15 residues. Germline loops: CDR1 DFQATT, CDR2 SNEGSKA (reference sequence). The V and J ends lost 5 bases and 5 bases, in that order; junction bases with no gene match: 8.

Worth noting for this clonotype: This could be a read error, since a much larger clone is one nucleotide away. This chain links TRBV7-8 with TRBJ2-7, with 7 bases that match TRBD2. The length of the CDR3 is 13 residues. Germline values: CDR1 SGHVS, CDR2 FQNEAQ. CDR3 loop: CASSSRTRSEQCF. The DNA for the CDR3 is TGTGCCAGCAGCTCACGGACTAGGAGCGAGCAGTGCTTC. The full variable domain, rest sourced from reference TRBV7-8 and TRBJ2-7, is GAGVSQSPRYKVAKRGQDVALRCDPISGHVSLFWYQQALGQGPEFLTYFQNEAQLDKSGLPSDRFFAERPEGSVSTLKIQRTQQEDSAVYLCASSSRTRSEQCFGPGTRLTVT.

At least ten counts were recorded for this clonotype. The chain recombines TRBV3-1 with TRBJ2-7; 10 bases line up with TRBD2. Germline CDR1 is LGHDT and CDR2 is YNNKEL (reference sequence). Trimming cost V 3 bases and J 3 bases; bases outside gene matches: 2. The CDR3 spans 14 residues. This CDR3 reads CASSQVAGGYEQYF. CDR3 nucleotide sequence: TGTGCCAGCAGCCAGGTAGCGGGGGGCTACGAGCAGTACTTC.

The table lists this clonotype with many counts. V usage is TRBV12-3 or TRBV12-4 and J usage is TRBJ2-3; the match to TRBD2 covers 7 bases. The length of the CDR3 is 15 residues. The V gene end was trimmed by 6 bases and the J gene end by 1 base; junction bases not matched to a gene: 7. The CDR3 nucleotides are TGTGCCAGCAGCCGCCCGGGACTACGCACAGATACGCAGTATTTT. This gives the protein CASSRPGLRTDTQYF.

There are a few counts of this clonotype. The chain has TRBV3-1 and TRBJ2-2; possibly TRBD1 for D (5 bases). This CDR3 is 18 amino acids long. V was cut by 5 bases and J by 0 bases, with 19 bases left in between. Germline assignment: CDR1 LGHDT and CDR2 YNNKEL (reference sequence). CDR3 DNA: TGTGCCAGCAGCAGCAAGGGGATTGGTAGGCCGAACACCGGGGAGCTGTTTTTT. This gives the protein CASSSKGIGRPNTGELFF.

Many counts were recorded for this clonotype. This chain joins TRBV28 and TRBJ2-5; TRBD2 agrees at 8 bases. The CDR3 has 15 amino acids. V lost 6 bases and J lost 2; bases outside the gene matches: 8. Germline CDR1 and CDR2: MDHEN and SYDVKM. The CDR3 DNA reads TGTGCCAGCAGGGACGGACTAGCCAAGCAAGAGACCCAGTACTTC. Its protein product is CASRDGLAKQETQYF.

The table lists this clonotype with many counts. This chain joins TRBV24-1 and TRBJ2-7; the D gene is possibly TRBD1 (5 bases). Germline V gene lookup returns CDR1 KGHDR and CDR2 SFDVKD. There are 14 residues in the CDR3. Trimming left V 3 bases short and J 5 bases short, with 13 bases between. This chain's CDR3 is CATSDPRADNEQYF. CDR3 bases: TGTGCCACCAGTGATCCTCGGGCGGACAACGAGCAGTACTTC.

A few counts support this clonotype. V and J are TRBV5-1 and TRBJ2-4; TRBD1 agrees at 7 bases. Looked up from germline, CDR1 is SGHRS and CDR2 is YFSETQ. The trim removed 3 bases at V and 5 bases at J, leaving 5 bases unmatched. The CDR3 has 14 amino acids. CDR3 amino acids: CASSSGQVQNIQYF. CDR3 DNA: TGCGCCAGCAGCTCCGGACAGGTACAAAACATTCAGTACTTC.

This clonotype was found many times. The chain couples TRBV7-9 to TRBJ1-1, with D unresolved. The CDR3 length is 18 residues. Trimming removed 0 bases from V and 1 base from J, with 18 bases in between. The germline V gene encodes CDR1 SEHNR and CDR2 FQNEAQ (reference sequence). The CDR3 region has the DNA TGTGCCAGCAGCTTAGCTCCAATAGGCAGAAAAGGGAACACTGAAGCTTTCTTT. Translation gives CASSLAPIGRKGNTEAFF.

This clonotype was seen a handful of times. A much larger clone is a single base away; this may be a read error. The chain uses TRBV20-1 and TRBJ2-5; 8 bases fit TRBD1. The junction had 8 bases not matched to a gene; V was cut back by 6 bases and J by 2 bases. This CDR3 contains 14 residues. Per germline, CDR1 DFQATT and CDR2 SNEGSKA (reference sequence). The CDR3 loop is CSAPPGQVQETQYF. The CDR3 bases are TGCAGTGCCCCGCCGGGACAGGTACAAGAGACCCAGTACTTC.